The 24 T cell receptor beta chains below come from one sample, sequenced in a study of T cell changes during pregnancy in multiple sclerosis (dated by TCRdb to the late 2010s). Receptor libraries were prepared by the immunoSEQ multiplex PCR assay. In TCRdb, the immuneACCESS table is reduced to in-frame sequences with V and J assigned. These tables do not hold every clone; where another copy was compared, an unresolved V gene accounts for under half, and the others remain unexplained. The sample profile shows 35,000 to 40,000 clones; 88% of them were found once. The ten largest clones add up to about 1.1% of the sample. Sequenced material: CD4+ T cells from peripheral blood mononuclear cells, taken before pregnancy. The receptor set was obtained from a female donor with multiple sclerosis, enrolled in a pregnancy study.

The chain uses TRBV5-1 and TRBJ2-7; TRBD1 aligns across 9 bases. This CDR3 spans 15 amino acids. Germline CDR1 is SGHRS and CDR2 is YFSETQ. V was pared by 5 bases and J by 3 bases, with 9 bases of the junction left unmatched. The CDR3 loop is CASRPAGTGSYEQYF. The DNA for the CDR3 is TGCGCCAGCAGACCGGCCGGGACAGGGAGCTACGAGCAGTACTTC.

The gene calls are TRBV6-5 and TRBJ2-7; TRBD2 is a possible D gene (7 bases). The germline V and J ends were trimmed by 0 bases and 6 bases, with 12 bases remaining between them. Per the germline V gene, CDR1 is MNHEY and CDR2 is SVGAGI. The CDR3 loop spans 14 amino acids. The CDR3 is CASSYSGGHLEQYF. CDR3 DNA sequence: TGTGCCAGCAGTTACTCCGGGGGGCACCTCGAGCAGTACTTC.

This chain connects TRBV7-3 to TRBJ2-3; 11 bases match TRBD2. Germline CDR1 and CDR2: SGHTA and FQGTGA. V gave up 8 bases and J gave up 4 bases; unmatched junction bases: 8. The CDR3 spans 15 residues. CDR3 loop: CASGTSGSRADTQYF. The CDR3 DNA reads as TGTGCCAGCGGAACTAGCGGGAGCAGGGCAGATACGCAGTATTTT.

CDR3 in amino acids: CAWSTDRTYGYTF. For the CDR3, the DNA is TGTGCCTGGAGTACCGACAGAACCTATGGCTACACCTTC. The chain joins TRBV30 to TRBJ1-2, with a possible D match to TRBD1 (5 bases). The V gene lost 2 bases and the J gene lost 4 bases, with 11 bases spanning the gap. CDR3 length: 13 amino acids. Germline V gene lookup returns CDR1 GTSNPN and CDR2 SVGIG (reference sequence).

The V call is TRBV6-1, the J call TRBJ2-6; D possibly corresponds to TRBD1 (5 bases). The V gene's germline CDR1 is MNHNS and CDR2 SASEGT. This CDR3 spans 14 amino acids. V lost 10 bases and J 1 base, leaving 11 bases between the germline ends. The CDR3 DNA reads TGTGCCACGAATCAGGGTTCTGGGGCCAACGTCCTGACTTTC. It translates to CATNQGSGANVLTF.

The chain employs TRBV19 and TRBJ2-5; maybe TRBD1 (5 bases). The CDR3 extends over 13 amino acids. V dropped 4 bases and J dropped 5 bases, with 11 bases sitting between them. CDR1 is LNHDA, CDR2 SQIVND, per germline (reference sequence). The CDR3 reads CASSKQGYETQYF. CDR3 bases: TGTGCCAGTAGTAAGCAGGGTTATGAGACCCAGTACTTC.

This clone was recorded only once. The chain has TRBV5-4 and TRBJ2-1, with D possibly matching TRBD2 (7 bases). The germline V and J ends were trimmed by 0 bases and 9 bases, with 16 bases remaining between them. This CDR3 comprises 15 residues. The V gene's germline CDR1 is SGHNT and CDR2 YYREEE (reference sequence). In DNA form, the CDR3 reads TGTGCCAGCAGCTTGGTGGGGACATCGGGGGGTGAGCAGTTCTTC. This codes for CASSLVGTSGGEQFF.

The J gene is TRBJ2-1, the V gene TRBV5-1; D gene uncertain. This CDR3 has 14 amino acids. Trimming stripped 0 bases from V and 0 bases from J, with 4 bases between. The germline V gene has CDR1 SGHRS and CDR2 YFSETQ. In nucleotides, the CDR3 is TGCGCCAGCAGCTTGGCGGTCTCCTACAATGAGCAGTTCTTC. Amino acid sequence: CASSLAVSYNEQFF.

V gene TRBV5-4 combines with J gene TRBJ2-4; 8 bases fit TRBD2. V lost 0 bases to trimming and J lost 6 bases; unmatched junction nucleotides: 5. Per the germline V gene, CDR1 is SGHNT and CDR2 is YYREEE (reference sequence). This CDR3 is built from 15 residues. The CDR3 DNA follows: TGTGCCAGCAGCTTGGCTGGGAGCGGGAGAAACATTCAGTACTTC. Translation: CASSLAGSGRNIQYF.

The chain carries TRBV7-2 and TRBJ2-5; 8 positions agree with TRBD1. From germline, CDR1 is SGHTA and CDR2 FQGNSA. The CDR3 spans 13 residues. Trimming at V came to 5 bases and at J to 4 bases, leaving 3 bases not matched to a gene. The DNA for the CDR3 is TGTGCCAGCAGCGTACAGGGGGTAGAGACCCAGTACTTC. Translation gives CASSVQGVETQYF.

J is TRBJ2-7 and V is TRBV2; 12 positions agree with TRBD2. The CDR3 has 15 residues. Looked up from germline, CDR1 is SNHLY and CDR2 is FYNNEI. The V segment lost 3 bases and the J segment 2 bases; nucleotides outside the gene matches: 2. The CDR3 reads CASSERTSGTYEQYF. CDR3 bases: TGTGCCAGCAGTGAGAGGACTAGCGGGACCTACGAGCAGTACTTC.

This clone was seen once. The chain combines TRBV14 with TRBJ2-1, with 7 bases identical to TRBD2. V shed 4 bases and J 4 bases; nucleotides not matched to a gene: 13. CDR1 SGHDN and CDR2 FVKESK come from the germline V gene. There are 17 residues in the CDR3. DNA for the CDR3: TGTGCCAGCAGCCTCCTTGGAGGGAGGGCCAGATACAATGAGCAGTTCTTC. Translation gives CASSLLGGRARYNEQFF.

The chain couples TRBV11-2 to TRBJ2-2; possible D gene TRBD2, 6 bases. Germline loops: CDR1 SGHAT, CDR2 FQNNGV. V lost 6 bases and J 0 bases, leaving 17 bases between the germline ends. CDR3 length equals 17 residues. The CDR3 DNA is TGTGCCAGCAGACGCAGACTAGAGGGCTCGAACACCGGGGAGCTGTTTTTT. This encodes CASRRRLEGSNTGELFF.

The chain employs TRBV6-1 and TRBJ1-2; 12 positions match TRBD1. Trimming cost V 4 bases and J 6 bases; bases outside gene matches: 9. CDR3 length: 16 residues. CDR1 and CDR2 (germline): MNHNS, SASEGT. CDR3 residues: CASSARDRGLNDGYTF. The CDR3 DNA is TGTGCCAGCAGTGCCCGGGACAGGGGGCTAAATGATGGCTACACCTTC.

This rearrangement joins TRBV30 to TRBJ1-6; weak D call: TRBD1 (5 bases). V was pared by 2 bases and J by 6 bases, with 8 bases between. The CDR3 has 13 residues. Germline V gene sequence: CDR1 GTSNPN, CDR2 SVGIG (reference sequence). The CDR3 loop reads CAWSQGFNSPLHF. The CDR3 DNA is TGTGCCTGGAGTCAGGGTTTTAATTCACCCCTCCACTTT. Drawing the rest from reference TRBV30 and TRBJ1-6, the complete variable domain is SQTIHQWPATLVQPVGSPLSLECTVEGTSNPNLYWYRQAAGRGLQLLFYSVGIGQISSEVPQNLSASRPQDRQFILSSKKLLLSDSGFYLCAWSQGFNSPLHFGNGTRLTVT.

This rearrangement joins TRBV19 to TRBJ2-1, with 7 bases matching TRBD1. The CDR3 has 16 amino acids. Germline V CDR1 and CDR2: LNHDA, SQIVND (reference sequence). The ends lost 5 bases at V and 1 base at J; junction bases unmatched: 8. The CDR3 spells CASSGTATLSYNEQFF. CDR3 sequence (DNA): TGTGCCAGTAGTGGGACAGCTACCCTATCCTACAATGAGCAGTTCTTC.

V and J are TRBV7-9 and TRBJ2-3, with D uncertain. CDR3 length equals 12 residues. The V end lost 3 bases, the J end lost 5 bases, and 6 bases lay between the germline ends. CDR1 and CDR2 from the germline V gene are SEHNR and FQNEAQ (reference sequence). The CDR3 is CASSFSRDTQYF. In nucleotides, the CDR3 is TGTGCCAGCAGCTTTTCCCGAGATACGCAGTATTTT.

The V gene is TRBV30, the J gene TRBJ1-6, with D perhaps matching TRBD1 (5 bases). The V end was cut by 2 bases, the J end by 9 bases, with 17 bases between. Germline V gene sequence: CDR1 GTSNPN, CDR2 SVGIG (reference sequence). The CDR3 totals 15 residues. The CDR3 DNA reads TGTGCCTGGAGTACGGGGGACGGTGGGTCTTCACCCCTCCACTTT. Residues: CAWSTGDGGSSPLHF. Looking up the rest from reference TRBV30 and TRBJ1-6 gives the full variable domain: SQTIHQWPATLVQPVGSPLSLECTVEGTSNPNLYWYRQAAGRGLQLLFYSVGIGQISSEVPQNLSASRPQDRQFILSSKKLLLSDSGFYLCAWSTGDGGSSPLHFGNGTRLTVT.

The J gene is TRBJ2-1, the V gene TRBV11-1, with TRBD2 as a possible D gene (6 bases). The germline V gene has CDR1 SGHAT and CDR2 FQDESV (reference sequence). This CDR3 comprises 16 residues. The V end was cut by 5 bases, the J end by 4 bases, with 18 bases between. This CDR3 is CASSPNPAGDYNEQFF. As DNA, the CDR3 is TGTGCCAGCAGCCCAAATCCAGCGGGTGATTACAATGAGCAGTTCTTC.

This CDR3 reads CSVVLTSGGIAYNEQFF. In nucleotides, the CDR3 is TGCAGCGTTGTCCTGACTAGCGGGGGGATCGCCTACAATGAGCAGTTCTTC. This chain uses TRBV29-1 with TRBJ2-1; TRBD2 agrees at 13 bases. The CDR3 contains 17 residues. Germline values: CDR1 SQVTM, CDR2 ANQGSEA. V dropped 4 bases and J dropped 2; count of bases not matched to a gene: 8.

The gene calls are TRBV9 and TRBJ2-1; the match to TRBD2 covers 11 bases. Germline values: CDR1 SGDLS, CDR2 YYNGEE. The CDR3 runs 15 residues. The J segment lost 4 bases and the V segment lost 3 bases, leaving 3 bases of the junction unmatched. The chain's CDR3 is CASSGGLAEYNEQFF. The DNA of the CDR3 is TGTGCCAGCAGCGGGGGACTAGCGGAGTACAATGAGCAGTTCTTC.

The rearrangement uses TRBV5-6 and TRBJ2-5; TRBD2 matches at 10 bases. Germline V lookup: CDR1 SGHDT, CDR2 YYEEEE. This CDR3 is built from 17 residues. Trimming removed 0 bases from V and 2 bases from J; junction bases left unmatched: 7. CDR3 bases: TGTGCCAGCAGCTTGGGAAGGACTAGCGGACCTCAAGAGACCCAGTACTTC. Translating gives CASSLGRTSGPQETQYF.

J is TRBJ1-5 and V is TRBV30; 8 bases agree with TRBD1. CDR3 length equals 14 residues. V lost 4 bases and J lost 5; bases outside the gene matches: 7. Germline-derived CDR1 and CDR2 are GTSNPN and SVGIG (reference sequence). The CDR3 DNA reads TGTGCCTGGAACCCAGACAGGGGACATCAGCCCCAGCATTTT. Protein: CAWNPDRGHQPQHF. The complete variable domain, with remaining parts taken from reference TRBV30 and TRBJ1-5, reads SQTIHQWPATLVQPVGSPLSLECTVEGTSNPNLYWYRQAAGRGLQLLFYSVGIGQISSEVPQNLSASRPQDRQFILSSKKLLLSDSGFYLCAWNPDRGHQPQHFGDGTRLSIL.

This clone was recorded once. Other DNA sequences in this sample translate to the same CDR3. CDR3 DNA sequence: TGCGCCAGCAGCTTGGAAGGGGGCGGTAATCAGCCCCAGCATTTT. Protein product: CASSLEGGGNQPQHF. The chain combines TRBV5-1 with TRBJ1-5; 7 positions match TRBD1. The CDR3 extends over 15 amino acids. CDR1 and CDR2 from the germline V gene are SGHRS and YFSETQ. The V gene end was trimmed by 0 bases and the J gene end by 4 bases; junction bases not matched to a gene: 4.